This entry lists 24 T cell receptor beta chains sequenced from one sample in a study of Graves' ophthalmopathy and Graves' hyperthyroidism. Amplification from RNA transcripts yielded the TCR beta CDR3 regions. HTBI primers primed a first-round RT-PCR, and a second-round multiplex PCR followed. Using its own MiXCR run on the multiplex PCR reads, TCRdb lists one record per CDR3 protein. This table has about 620,000 distinct CDR3 sequences, around a fifth appearing once. Sequenced input: peripheral blood. The receptors originated from a woman aged 18-29 years with stable Graves' hyperthyroidism. Some clones in this sample may be carry-over from other donors' samples.

The chain carries TRBV12-3 or TRBV12-4 and TRBJ1-2; no definite D call. The CDR3 has 17 amino acids. Between the trimmed V and J ends, which lost 3 bases and 8 bases, there was a span of 25 bases. CDR3 loop: CASSLGRTAENNGGYTF. In DNA form, the CDR3 reads TGTGCCAGCAGTTTGGGCCGTACGGCGGAGAACAACGGAGGCTACACCTTC.

This clonotype appeared many times. The CDR3 sequence is CSVVEDPNYGYTF. The CDR3 DNA is TGCAGCGTTGTCGAGGACCCCAACTATGGCTACACCTTC. The chain links TRBV29-1 to TRBJ1-2, with no clear D. V shed 4 bases and J shed 2 bases, with 11 bases lying between them. This CDR3 spans 13 amino acids. The germline V gene has CDR1 SQVTM and CDR2 ANQGSEA.

V is TRBV10-3 and J is TRBJ1-6; D remains unclear. V was pared by 6 bases and J by 5 bases, with 11 bases between. Germline V lookup: CDR1 ENHRY, CDR2 SYGVKD. The CDR3 runs 14 residues. The DNA for the CDR3 is TGTGCCATCAGCGTGACGGAGAATAATTCACCCCTCCACTTT. Its translation: CAISVTENNSPLHF.

This clonotype has just a few counts. A much larger clone differs by one base, so this may be a read error. V is TRBV28 and J is TRBJ2-2; perhaps TRBD1 as D (5 bases). CDR1 MDHEN and CDR2 SYDVKM come from the germline V gene. Trimming took 2 bases from V and 4 from J, leaving 11 bases between them. The CDR3 has 15 residues. CDR3 sequence (DNA): TGTGCCAGCAGTTTAAAGGGGTCGAGCACCGGGGAGCTGTTTTTT. It codes for CASSLKGSSTGELFF.

To note about this clonotype: This may be a read error, as it is one base from a much larger clone. V and J are TRBV12-3 or TRBV12-4 and TRBJ2-7; D is possibly TRBD1 (6 bases). V was clipped by 8 bases and J by 2 bases, with 10 bases between them. The CDR3 covers 12 residues. CDR3 nucleotide sequence: TGTGCCAGCTGGACAGTAACCTACGAGCAGTACTTC. Its translation: CASWTVTYEQYF.

This clonotype was seen ten or more times. The CDR3 loop reads CASSPFEGRGTQYF. The CDR3 DNA reads as TGTGCCAGCAGTCCCTTTGAAGGCCGAGGGACCCAGTACTTC. The rearrangement links TRBV6-1 to TRBJ2-5; no clear D gene. Germline V gives CDR1 MNHNS, CDR2 SASEGT. The CDR3 spans 14 residues. V was clipped by 5 bases and J by 7 bases, with 17 bases between them.

The J gene is TRBJ1-2, the V gene TRBV11-2; TRBD1 might be the D (6 bases). The CDR3 runs to 13 residues. V shed 5 bases and J shed 4 bases, with 11 bases lying between them. In germline, CDR1 is SGHAT, CDR2 FQNNGV. Written as DNA, the CDR3 is TGTGCCAGCAGCACATCAGGGGTCTATGGCTACACCTTC. It yields the protein CASSTSGVYGYTF.

The gene calls are TRBV29-1 and TRBJ2-1; TRBD1 agrees at 9 bases. Looked up from germline, CDR1 is SQVTM and CDR2 is ANQGSEA. J gave up 0 bases and V 4 bases, and 4 bases lay outside the gene matches. The CDR3 totals 15 residues. The CDR3 nucleotides are TGCAGCGTTGCGGGACAGGGAAACTCCTACAATGAGCAGTTCTTC. It encodes CSVAGQGNSYNEQFF.

This clonotype came up a few times. This rearrangement joins TRBV30 to TRBJ1-5; D is unclear. This CDR3 has 12 amino acids. The V gene lost 1 base and the J gene lost 11 bases, with 12 bases spanning the gap. CDR1 and CDR2 (germline): GTSNPN, SVGIG (reference sequence). For the CDR3, the DNA is TGTGCCTGGAGTGGAATTCGGGGAGCCCAGCATTTT. This sequence encodes CAWSGIRGAQHF.

This chain uses TRBV12-3 or TRBV12-4 with TRBJ1-3, with a weak D call TRBD1 (6 bases). The V and J ends lost 5 bases and 3 bases respectively, with 11 bases between them. The CDR3 is made up of 14 amino acids. The chain's CDR3 is CASSLTGFGNTIYF. The CDR3 coding sequence is TGTGCCAGCAGTCTTACAGGGTTTGGAAACACCATATATTTT.

The chain is built from TRBV6-1 and TRBJ1-1; D is unclear. The CDR3 sequence is 13 residues long. Germline CDR1 and CDR2: MNHNS and SASEGT. Trimming pared 7 bases from V and 4 bases from J, leaving 13 bases between. The CDR3 DNA sequence: TGTGCCAGCACCAACCCCGTAGGCACTGAAGCTTTCTTT. Its protein product is CASTNPVGTEAFF.

In this sample, this clonotype turned up many times. The V and J genes are TRBV10-3 and TRBJ1-2, with a weak D call TRBD1 (6 bases). The CDR3 is 16 residues long. V was pared by 7 bases and J by 0 bases, with 18 bases between. CDR1 is ENHRY, CDR2 SYGVKD, per germline. The CDR3 coding sequence is TGTGCCATCACCCAAGGACAGACAACTTCTAACTATGGCTACACCTTC. This sequence encodes CAITQGQTTSNYGYTF.

The table lists this clonotype with a few counts. This sequence joins TRBV4-1 and TRBJ2-5, with D possibly TRBD1 on 6 matching bases. With 0 bases removed from V and 5 bases from J, the gap between germline ends came to 22 bases. The CDR3 spans 18 residues. CDR1 is MGHRA, CDR2 YSYEKL, per germline. CDR3 nucleotide sequence: TGCGCCAGCAGCCAAGATTGGGGAAACAGGGCACATGGGGAGACCCAGTACTTC. Translating gives CASSQDWGNRAHGETQYF.

This clonotype has only a few counts. Since a much larger clone is just one base distant, this may be a read error. The rearrangement joins TRBV6-5 to TRBJ2-4; possible D gene TRBD2, 7 bases. CDR3 length: 17 amino acids. Germline loops: CDR1 MNHEY, CDR2 SVGAGI. The CDR3: CASSYGRGMQSKDIQYF. CDR3 nucleotide sequence: TGTGCCAGCAGTTACGGGAGGGGGATGCAGTCCAAAGACATTCAGTACTTC.

The table lists this clonotype with many counts. This sequence joins TRBV29-1 and TRBJ1-1, with TRBD1 matching over 10 bases. This CDR3 has 13 amino acids. CDR1 is SQVTM, CDR2 ANQGSEA, per germline. The ends lost 6 bases at V and 4 bases at J; junction bases unmatched: 5. CDR3 nucleotides: TGCAGCGTCCGGACAGGGGGACTCACTGAAGCTTTCTTT. The encoded protein is CSVRTGGLTEAFF.

This clonotype was recorded at least ten times. The V and J genes are TRBV9 and TRBJ1-1, with D possibly matching TRBD1 (5 bases). The CDR3 loop spans 15 amino acids. The ends were cut back, 0 bases at V and 1 base at J, with 10 bases in the middle. The germline gives CDR1 SGDLS, CDR2 YYNGEE. DNA for the CDR3: TGTGCCAGCAGCGTAGGCCCCGGACAGAACACTGAAGCTTTCTTT. This translates into CASSVGPGQNTEAFF.

V usage is TRBV30 and J usage is TRBJ2-7; unclear D gene. Trimming stripped 0 bases from V and 7 bases from J, with 10 bases between. The germline V gene encodes CDR1 GTSNPN and CDR2 SVGIG (reference sequence). The CDR3 spans 12 residues. CDR3 in DNA: TGTGCCTGGAGTGTACAAGCGCCTGAGCAGTACTTC. Protein product: CAWSVQAPEQYF. Filled out from reference TRBV30 and TRBJ2-7, the complete variable domain reads SQTIHQWPATLVQPVGSPLSLECTVEGTSNPNLYWYRQAAGRGLQLLFYSVGIGQISSEVPQNLSASRPQDRQFILSSKKLLLSDSGFYLCAWSVQAPEQYFGPGTRLTVT.

This chain joins TRBV12-3 or TRBV12-4 and TRBJ1-1, with 7 bases identical to TRBD1. The V and J ends lost 7 bases and 3 bases, in that order; junction bases with no gene match: 8. The CDR3 extends over 14 amino acids. CDR3 amino acids: CASTMGGGYTEAFF. The CDR3 DNA follows: TGTGCCAGCACGATGGGAGGGGGCTACACTGAAGCTTTCTTT.

The chain uses TRBV18 and TRBJ1-1, with D possibly being TRBD1 (5 bases). Germline V gene lookup returns CDR1 KGHSH and CDR2 LQKENI. The CDR3 runs 14 residues. Trimming cost V 2 bases and J 8 bases, with 15 bases left between them. CDR3 sequence (DNA): TGTGCCAGCTCACCAGGGCCAGGGAACGTCGAAGCTTTCTTT. Amino acid sequence: CASSPGPGNVEAFF.

The sample holds many counts of this clonotype. The chain recombines TRBV20-1 with TRBJ1-2, with D hard to call. This CDR3 spans 11 amino acids. The V and J ends lost 3 bases and 4 bases respectively, with 6 bases between them. CDR1 is DFQATT and CDR2 is SNEGSKA in the germline V gene (reference sequence). CDR3 nucleotides: TGCAGTGCTAGTGGAAGCTATGGCTACACCTTC. Amino acids: CSASGSYGYTF.

This clonotype has at least ten counts. This sequence joins TRBV6-1 and TRBJ1-1; tentative D call: TRBD1 (6 bases). V was shortened by 5 bases and J by 8 bases, with 15 bases between the two germline ends. The CDR3 has 13 amino acids. Germline values: CDR1 MNHNS, CDR2 SASEGT. The CDR3 spells CASSPPQGFEAFF. The CDR3 DNA reads as TGTGCCAGCAGTCCCCCCCAGGGGTTCGAAGCTTTCTTT.

The chain has TRBV6-5 and TRBJ2-7, with 8 bases fitting TRBD1. CDR3 length equals 16 residues. V shed 2 bases and J 2 bases; nucleotides not matched to a gene: 8. Germline loops: CDR1 MNHEY, CDR2 SVGAGI. The CDR3 DNA follows: TGTGCCAGCAGTTACGGGAGAGACAGGGGACCCTACGAGCAGTACTTC. It yields the protein CASSYGRDRGPYEQYF.

This clonotype was found many times. The chain joins TRBV28 to TRBJ1-5, with D maybe TRBD1 (5 bases). CDR1 is MDHEN and CDR2 is SYDVKM in the germline V gene. The length of the CDR3 is 13 residues. V was trimmed by 2 bases and J by 6 bases, leaving 8 bases between them. The CDR3: CASSLPGGQPQHF. Written as DNA, the CDR3 is TGTGCCAGCAGTTTACCGGGGGGTCAGCCCCAGCATTTT.

This clonotype was seen a handful of times. This chain joins TRBV4-1 and TRBJ2-5, with D perhaps matching TRBD2 (6 bases). Between the trimmed V and J ends, which lost 0 bases and 2 bases, there was a span of 22 bases. Per germline, CDR1 MGHRA and CDR2 YSYEKL. The CDR3 loop spans 19 amino acids. The chain's CDR3 is CASSQEGWGVSEEQETQYF. The CDR3 region has the DNA TGCGCCAGCAGCCAAGAGGGCTGGGGGGTTAGCGAAGAACAAGAGACCCAGTACTTC.